These T cell receptor beta chains were read from a single sample in a study of CD8 T cells in Susac syndrome. TCRdb recomputed calls from the immunoSEQ multiplex PCR reads with MiXCR, one row per CDR3 protein. The sample shows roughly 250,000 distinct CDR3 sequences, 90% to 96% of them seen only once. The sample comprised CD4+ T cells from PBMCs. Receptors originate from a human donor with Susac syndrome. The CDR3 runs from the conserved cysteine through the conserved F or W. D genes are given only for firm matches. Only some rows state a clone size, as once, few, many or a class for expanded clones.

V gene	J gene	clone size	D gene	CDR3 protein	CDR3 DNA
TRBV4-1	TRBJ2-7	NA	NA	CASSQDERLSYEQYF	TGCGCCAGCAGCCAAGATGAGCGCCTCTCCTACGAGCAGTACTTC
TRBV20-1	TRBJ2-7	NA	NA	CSARDREAYEQYF	TGCAGTGCTAGAGATCGGGAAGCCTACGAGCAGTACTTC
TRBV5-1	TRBJ2-5	NA	NA	CASSLILGETQYF	TGCGCCAGCAGCTTAATTCTGGGGGAGACCCAGTACTTC
TRBV12-3/TRBV12-4	TRBJ1-1	NA	NA	CASSLGQWNTEAFF	TGTGCCAGCAGCCTAGGTCAATGGAACACTGAAGCTTTCTTT
TRBV25-1	TRBJ1-5	few	TRBD1	CASSEPGQQPQHF	TGTGCCAGCAGTGAGCCGGGACAGCAGCCCCAGCATTTT
TRBV5-1	TRBJ1-1	NA	NA	CASSLPWNTEAFF	TGCGCCAGCAGCCTGCCTTGGAACACTGAAGCTTTCTTT
TRBV24-1	TRBJ2-1	NA	TRBD1	CATPWDSYNEQFF	TGTGCCACCCCTTGGGACAGCTACAATGAGCAGTTCTTC
TRBV7-2	TRBJ2-1	once	NA	CASSLPVGEQFF	TGTGCCAGCAGCTTACCCGTCGGTGAGCAGTTCTTC
TRBV18	TRBJ1-1	NA	NA	CASFALTGLRAAFF	TGTGCCAGCTTCGCCCTGACTGGTTTACGGGCAGCTTTCTTT
TRBV28	TRBJ2-7	NA	TRBD1	CASSGRGNEQYF	TGTGCCAGCAGTGGCAGGGGGAACGAGCAGTACTTC
TRBV4-1	TRBJ2-1	NA	NA	CASSHPGWRETVGNEQFF	TGCGCCAGCAGCCACCCGGGGTGGAGGGAGACAGTGGGCAATGAGCAGTTCTTC
TRBV30	TRBJ2-7	NA	NA	CAWKLRGLPYEQYF	TGTGCCTGGAAGCTCCGGGGCCTCCCCTACGAGCAGTACTTC
TRBV3-1	TRBJ2-1	NA	NA	CASSPQTTNNEQFF	TGTGCCAGCAGCCCCCAAACCACGAACAATGAGCAGTTCTTC
TRBV28	TRBJ2-4	NA	NA	CASSDYSLAKNIQYF	TGTGCCTCCAGCGACTATTCTCTAGCCAAAAACATTCAGTACTTC
TRBV29-1	TRBJ2-1	NA	TRBD1	CSVNPATQGARGNEQFF	TGCAGCGTCAACCCCGCGACACAGGGGGCTAGGGGCAATGAGCAGTTCTTC
TRBV27	TRBJ1-5	NA	NA	CASSLGVWLPQHF	TGTGCCAGCAGTTTAGGCGTGTGGTTGCCCCAGCATTTT
TRBV2	TRBJ2-1	NA	NA	CASSEAGTPYNEQFF	TGTGCCAGCAGTGAAGCAGGGACCCCCTACAATGAGCAGTTCTTC